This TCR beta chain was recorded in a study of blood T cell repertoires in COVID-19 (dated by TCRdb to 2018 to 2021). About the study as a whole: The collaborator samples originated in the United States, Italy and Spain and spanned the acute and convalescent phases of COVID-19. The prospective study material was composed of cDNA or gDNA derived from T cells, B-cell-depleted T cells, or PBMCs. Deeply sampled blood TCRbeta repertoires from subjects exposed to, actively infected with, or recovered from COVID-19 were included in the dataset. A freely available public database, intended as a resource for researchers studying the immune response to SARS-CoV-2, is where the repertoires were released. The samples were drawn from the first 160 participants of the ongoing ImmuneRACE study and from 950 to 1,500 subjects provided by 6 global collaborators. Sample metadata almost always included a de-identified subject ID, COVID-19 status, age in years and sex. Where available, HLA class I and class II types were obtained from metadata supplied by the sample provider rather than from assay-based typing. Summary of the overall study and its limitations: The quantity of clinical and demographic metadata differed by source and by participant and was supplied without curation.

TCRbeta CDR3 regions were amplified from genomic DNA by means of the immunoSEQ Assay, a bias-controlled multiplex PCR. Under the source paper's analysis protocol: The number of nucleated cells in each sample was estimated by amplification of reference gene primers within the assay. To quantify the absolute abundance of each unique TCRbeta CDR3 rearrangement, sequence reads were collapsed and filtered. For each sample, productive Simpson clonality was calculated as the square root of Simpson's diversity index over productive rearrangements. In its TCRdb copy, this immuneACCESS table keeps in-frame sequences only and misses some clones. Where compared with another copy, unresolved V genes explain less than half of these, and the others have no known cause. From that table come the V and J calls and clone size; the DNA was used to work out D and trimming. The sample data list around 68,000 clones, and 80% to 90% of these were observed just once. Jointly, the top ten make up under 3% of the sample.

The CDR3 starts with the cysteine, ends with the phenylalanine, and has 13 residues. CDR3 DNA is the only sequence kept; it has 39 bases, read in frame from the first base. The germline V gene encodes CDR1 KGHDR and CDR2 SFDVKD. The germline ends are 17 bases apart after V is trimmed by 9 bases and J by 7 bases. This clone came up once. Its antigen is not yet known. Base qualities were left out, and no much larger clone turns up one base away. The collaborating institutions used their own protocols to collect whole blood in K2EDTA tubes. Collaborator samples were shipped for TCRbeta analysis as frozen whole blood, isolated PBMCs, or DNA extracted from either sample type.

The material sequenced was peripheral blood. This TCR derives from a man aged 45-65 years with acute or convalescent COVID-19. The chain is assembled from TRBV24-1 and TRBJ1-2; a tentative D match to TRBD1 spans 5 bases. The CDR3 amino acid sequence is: CATRPGQGGGYTF. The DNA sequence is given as TGTGCCACCCGACCTGGGCAGGGAGGTGGCTACACCTTC.